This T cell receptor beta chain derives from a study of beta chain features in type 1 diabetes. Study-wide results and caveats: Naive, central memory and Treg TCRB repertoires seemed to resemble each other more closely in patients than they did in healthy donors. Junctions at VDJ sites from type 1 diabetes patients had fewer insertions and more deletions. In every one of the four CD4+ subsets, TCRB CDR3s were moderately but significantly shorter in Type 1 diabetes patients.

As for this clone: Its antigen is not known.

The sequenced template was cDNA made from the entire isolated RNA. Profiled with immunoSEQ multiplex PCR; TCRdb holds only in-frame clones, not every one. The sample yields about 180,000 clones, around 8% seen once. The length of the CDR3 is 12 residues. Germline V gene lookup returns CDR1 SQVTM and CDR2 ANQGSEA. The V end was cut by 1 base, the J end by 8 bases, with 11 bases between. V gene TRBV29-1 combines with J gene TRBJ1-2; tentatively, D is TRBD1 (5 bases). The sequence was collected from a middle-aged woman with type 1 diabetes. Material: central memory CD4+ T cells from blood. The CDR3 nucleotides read TGCAGCGTTGAAGGAGGTCGGGGGGGCTACACCTTC. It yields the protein CSVEGGRGGYTF.